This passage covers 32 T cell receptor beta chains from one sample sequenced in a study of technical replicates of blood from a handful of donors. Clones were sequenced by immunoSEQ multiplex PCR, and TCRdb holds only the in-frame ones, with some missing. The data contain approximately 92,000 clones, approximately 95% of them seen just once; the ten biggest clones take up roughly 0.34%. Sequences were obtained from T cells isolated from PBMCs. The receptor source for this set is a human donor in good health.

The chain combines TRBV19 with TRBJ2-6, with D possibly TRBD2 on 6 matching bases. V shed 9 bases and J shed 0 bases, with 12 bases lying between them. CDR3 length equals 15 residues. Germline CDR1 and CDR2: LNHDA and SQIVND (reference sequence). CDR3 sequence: CASQTGGSGANVLTF. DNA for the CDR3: TGTGCCAGCCAGACCGGGGGCTCTGGGGCCAACGTCCTGACTTTC.

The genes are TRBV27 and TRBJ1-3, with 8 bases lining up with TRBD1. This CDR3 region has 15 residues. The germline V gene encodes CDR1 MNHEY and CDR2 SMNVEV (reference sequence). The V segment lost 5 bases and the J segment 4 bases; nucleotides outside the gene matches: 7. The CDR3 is CASSPRGRQGNTIYF. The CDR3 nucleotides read TGTGCCAGCAGTCCCAGGGGGCGCCAAGGAAACACCATATATTTT.

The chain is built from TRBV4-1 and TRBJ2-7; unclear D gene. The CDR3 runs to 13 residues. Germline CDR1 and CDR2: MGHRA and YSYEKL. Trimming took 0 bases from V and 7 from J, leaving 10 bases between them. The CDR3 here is CASSQELLREQYF. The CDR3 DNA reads TGCGCCAGCAGCCAAGAGTTACTGCGGGAGCAGTACTTC.

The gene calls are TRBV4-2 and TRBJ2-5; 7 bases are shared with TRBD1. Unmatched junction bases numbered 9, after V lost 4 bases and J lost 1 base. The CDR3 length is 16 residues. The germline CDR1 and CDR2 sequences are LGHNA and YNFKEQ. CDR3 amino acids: CASSPRDSLTQETQYF. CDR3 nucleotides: TGTGCCAGCAGCCCTAGGGACAGCCTCACCCAAGAGACCCAGTACTTC.

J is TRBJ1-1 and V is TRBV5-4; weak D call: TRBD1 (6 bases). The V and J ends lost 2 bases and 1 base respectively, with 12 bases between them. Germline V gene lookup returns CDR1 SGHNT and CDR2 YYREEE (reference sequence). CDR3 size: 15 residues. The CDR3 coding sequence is TGTGCCAGCAGCTTCCTGACAGGTACGAACACTGAAGCTTTCTTT. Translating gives CASSFLTGTNTEAFF.

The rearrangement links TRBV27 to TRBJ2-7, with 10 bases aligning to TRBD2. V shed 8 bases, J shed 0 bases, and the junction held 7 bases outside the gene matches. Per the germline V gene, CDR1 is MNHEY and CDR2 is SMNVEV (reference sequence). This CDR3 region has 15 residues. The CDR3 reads CASGKGLATSYEQYF. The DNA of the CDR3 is TGTGCCAGCGGGAAGGGACTAGCGACCTCCTACGAGCAGTACTTC.

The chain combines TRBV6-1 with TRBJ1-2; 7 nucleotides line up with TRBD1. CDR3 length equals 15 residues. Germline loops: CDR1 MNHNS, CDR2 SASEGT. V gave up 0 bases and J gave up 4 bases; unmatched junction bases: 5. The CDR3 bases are TGTGCCAGCAGTGAAGCGAGGGGGCCGGGCTATGGCTACACCTTC. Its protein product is CASSEARGPGYGYTF.

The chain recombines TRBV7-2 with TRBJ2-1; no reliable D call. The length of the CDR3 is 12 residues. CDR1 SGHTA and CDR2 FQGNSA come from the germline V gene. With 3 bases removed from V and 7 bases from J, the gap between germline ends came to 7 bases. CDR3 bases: TGTGCCAGCAGCTTCAGTACAAATGAGCAGTTCTTC. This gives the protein CASSFSTNEQFF.

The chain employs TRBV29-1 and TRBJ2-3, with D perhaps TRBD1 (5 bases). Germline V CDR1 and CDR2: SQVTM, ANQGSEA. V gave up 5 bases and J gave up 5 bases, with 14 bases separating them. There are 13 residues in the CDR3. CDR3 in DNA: TGCAGCGTTCCAAAGGGGATGGGAGATACGCAGTATTTT. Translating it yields CSVPKGMGDTQYF.

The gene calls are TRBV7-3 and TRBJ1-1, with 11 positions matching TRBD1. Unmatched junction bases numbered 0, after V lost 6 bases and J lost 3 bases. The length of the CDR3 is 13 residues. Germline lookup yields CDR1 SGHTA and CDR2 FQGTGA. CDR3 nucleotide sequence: TGTGCCAGCAGGGGACAGGGGGACACTGAAGCTTTCTTT. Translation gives CASRGQGDTEAFF.

CDR3: CASSMRGQINTEAFF. DNA for the CDR3: TGTGCCAGTAGTATGAGGGGACAGATCAACACTGAAGCTTTCTTT. The V and J genes are TRBV19 and TRBJ1-1, with 7 bases that match TRBD1. V lost 3 bases, J lost 2 bases, and 6 bases stayed unmatched. The CDR3 covers 15 residues. Germline assignment: CDR1 LNHDA and CDR2 SQIVND (reference sequence).

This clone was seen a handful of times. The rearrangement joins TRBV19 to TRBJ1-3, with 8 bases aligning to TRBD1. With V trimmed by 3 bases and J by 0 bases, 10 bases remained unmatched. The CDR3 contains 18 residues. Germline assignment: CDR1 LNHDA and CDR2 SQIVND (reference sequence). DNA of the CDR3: TGTGCCAGTAGTATTCGACAGGGGACTTACAACTCTGGAAACACCATATATTTT. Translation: CASSIRQGTYNSGNTIYF.

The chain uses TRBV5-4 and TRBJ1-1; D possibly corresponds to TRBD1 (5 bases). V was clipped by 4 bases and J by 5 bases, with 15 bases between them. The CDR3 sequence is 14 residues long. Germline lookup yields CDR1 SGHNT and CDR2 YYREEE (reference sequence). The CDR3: CASSPHGGGTEAFF. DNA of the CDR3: TGTGCCAGCAGCCCGCATGGGGGGGGGACTGAAGCTTTCTTT.

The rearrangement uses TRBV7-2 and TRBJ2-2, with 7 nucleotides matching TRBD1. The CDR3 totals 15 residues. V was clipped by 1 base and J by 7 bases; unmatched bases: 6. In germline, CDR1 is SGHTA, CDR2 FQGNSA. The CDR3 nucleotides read TGTGCCAGCAGCTTAGGACAGGGAGTGGGCGGGGAGCTGTTTTTT. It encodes CASSLGQGVGGELFF.

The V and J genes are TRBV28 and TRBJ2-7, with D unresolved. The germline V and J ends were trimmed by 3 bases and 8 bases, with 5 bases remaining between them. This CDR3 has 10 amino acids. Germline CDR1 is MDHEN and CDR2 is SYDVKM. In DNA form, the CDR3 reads TGTGCCAGCAGTTTTGGGCAGCAGTACTTC. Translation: CASSFGQQYF.

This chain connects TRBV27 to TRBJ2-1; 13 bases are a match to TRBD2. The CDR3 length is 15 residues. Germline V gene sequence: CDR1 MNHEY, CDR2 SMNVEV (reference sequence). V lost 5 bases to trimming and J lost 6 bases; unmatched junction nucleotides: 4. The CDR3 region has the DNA TGTGCCAGCAGTATTTGGACTAGCGGGGGCAATGAGCAGTTCTTC. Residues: CASSIWTSGGNEQFF.

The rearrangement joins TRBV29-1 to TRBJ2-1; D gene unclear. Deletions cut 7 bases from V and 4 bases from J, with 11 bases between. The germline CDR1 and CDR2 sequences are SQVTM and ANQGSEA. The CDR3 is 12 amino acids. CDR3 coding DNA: TGCAGCGGAGTGGGCAGTTACAATGAGCAGTTCTTC. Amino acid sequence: CSGVGSYNEQFF.

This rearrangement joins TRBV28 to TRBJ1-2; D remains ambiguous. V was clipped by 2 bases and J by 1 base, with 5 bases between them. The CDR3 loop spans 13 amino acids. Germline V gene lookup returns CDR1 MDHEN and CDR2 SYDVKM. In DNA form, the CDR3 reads TGTGCCAGCAGTTTACCCAGTAACTATGGCTACACCTTC. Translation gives CASSLPSNYGYTF.

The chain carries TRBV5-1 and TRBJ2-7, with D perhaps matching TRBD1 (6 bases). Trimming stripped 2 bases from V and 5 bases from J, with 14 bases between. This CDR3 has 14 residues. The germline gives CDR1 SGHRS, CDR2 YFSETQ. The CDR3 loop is CASSLLTGRNEQYF. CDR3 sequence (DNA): TGCGCCAGCAGCTTACTAACAGGGAGAAACGAGCAGTACTTC.

CDR3 in DNA: TGTGCCAGCAGCTTGACGACAGGGGACCACTACGAGCAGTACTTC. Protein product: CASSLTTGDHYEQYF. The V gene is TRBV7-2, the J gene TRBJ2-7, with 8 nucleotides matching TRBD1. V lost 3 bases and J lost 3; bases outside the gene matches: 7. The CDR3 runs 15 residues. Germline CDR1 reads SGHTA; CDR2 reads FQGNSA.

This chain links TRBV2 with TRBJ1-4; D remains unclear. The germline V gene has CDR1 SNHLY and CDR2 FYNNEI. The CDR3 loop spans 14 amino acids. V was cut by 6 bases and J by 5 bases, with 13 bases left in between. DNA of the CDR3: TGTGCCAGCAGGGGCGGGGTGTCCAATGAAAAACTGTTTTTT. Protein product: CASRGGVSNEKLFF.

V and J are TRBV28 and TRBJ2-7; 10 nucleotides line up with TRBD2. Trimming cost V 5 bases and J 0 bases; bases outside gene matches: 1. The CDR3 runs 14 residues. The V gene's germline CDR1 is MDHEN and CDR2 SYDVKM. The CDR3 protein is CASSASGSSYEQYF. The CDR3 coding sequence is TGTGCCAGCAGTGCTAGCGGGAGCTCCTACGAGCAGTACTTC. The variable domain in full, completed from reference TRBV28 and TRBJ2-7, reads DVKVTQSSRYLVKRTGEKVFLECVQDMDHENMFWYRQDPGLGLRLIYFSYDVKMKEKGDIPEGYSVSREKKERFSLILESASTNQTSMYLCASSASGSSYEQYFGPGTRLTVT.

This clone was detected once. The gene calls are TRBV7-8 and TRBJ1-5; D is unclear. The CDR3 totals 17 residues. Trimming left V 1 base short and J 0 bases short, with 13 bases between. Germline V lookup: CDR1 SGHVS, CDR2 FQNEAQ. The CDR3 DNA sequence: TGTGCCAGCAGCTTAGAGCCCGGGGAATATAGCAATCAGCCCCAGCATTTT. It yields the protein CASSLEPGEYSNQPQHF.

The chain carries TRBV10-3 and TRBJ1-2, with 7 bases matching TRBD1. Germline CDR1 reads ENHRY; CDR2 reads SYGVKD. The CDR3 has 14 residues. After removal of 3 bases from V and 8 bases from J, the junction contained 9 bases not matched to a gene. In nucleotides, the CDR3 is TGTGCCATCAGTGAAATTAGGGACAGTCTGGGCTACACCTTC. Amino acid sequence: CAISEIRDSLGYTF.

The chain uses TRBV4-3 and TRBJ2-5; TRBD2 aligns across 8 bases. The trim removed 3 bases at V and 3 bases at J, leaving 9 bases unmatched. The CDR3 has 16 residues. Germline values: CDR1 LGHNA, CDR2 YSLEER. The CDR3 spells CASSQRGLDLKETQYF. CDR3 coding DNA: TGCGCCAGCAGCCAGAGGGGACTAGATTTAAAAGAGACCCAGTACTTC.

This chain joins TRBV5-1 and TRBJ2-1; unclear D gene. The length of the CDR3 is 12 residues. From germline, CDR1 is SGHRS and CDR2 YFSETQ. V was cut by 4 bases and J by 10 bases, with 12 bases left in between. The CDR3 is CASSPVLEEQFF. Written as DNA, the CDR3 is TGCGCCAGCAGCCCCGTTTTAGAAGAGCAGTTCTTC.

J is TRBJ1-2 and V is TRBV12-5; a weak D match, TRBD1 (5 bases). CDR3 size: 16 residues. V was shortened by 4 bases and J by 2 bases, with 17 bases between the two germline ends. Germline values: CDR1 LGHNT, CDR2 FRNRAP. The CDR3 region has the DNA TGTGCTAGTGGTTCTCCCCCGGACACCTTAAACTATGGCTACACCTTC. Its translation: CASGSPPDTLNYGYTF.

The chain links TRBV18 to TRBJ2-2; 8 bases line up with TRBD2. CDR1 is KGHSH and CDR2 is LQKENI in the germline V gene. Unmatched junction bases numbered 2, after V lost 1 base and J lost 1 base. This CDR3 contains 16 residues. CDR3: CASSPLAGMNTGELFF. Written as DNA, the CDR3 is TGTGCCAGCTCACCACTAGCGGGGATGAACACCGGGGAGCTGTTTTTT.

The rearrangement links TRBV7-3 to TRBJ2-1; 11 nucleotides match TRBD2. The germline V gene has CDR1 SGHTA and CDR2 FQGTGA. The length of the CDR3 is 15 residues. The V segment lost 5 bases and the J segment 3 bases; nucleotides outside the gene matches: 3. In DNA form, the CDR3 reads TGTGCCAGCAGCGGCGGGACTAGCGGCTACAATGAGCAGTTCTTC. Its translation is CASSGGTSGYNEQFF.

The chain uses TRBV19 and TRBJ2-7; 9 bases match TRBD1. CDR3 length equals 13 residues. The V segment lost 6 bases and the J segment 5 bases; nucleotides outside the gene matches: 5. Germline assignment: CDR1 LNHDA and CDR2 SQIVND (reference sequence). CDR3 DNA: TGTGCCAGTAGACGGGACAGGGCTCACGAGCAGTACTTC. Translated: CASRRDRAHEQYF.

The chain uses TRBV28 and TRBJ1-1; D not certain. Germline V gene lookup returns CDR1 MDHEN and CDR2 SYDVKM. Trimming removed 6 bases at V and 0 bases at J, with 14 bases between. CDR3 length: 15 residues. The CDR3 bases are TGTGCCAGCAGCAGTCTTGTGGAGATGAACACTGAAGCTTTCTTT. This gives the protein CASSSLVEMNTEAFF.

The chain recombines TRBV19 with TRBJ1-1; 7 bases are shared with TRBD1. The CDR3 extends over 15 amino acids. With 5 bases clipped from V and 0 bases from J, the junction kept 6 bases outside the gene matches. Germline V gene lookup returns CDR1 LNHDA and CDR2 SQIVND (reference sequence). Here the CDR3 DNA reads TGTGCCAGTAGTCCCGTGACAGGGATGAACACTGAAGCTTTCTTT. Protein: CASSPVTGMNTEAFF.